This T cell receptor (beta chain) was identified during a study of beta chain features in type 1 diabetes. Germline V CDR1 and CDR2: GTSNPN, SVGIG (reference sequence). V dropped 1 base and J dropped 1 base, with 16 bases sitting between them. This CDR3 region has 16 residues. What was sequenced were expressed TCRB transcripts, since all of the isolated RNA had been reverse transcribed. The table came from immunoSEQ multiplex PCR; TCRdb's copy has only in-frame clones and leaves some out. The profile shows more than 300,000 clones, more than 12% of them singletons. V usage is TRBV30 and J usage is TRBJ2-5; D is perhaps TRBD1 (6 bases). The clonotype comes from a woman younger than 35 in good health. Input material: naive CD4+ T cells from blood. The CDR3 loop is CAWSGFLSGAQETQYF. The CDR3 DNA follows: TGTGCCTGGAGTGGTTTCCTATCAGGGGCCCAAGAGACCCAGTACTTC.